Listed below are T cell receptor beta chains from one sample, sequenced in a study of T cell responses to AZD1222 COVID-19 vaccine. Clones were read by immunoSEQ multiplex PCR, and TCRdb kept only the in-frame ones, dropping some. The data contain tens of thousands of clones, around nine tenths of them singletons. The sample in question was peripheral blood, obtained on day 0 of MenACWY control vaccination. All receptors derive from an adult in good health. The CDR3 runs from the conserved cysteine through the conserved F or W. The D gene is left open where the match is weak. Size tells how often a clone was seen (once, few, many) or the class of an expanded clone, and some rows leave it out.

TRBV6-6,TRBD1,TRBJ2-2,NA,CASSYPGQGNTGELFF,TGTGCCAGCAGTTACCCGGGACAGGGGAACACCGGGGAGCTGTTTTTT
TRBV28,NA,TRBJ2-1,NA,CASSLGERVHNEQFF,TGTGCCAGCAGTTTGGGCGAGCGGGTTCACAATGAGCAGTTCTTC
TRBV28,NA,TRBJ1-5,NA,CASSGGAEQPQHF,TGTGCCAGCAGTGGGGGGGCAGAGCAGCCCCAGCATTTT
TRBV6-5,NA,TRBJ1-6,NA,CASSFQGDNSPLHF,TGTGCCAGCAGTTTCCAGGGTGATAATTCACCCCTCCACTTT
TRBV13,NA,TRBJ2-5,NA,CASSTPTVTETQYF,TGTGCCAGCAGCACCCCGACAGTGACGGAGACCCAGTACTTC
TRBV19,TRBD1,TRBJ1-3,once,CASSIGTGSGNTIYF,TGTGCCAGTAGTATTGGGACAGGCTCTGGAAACACCATATATTTT
TRBV10-3,NA,TRBJ1-1,NA,CAISESTGRGDTEAFF,TGTGCCATCAGTGAGTCGACGGGCAGGGGAGACACTGAAGCTTTCTTT
TRBV6-4,NA,TRBJ1-1,NA,CASSDQGRDAFF,TGTGCCAGCAGTGACCAGGGGCGCGATGCTTTCTTT
TRBV7-2,TRBD1,TRBJ2-4,NA,CASSSLTGATKNIQYF,TGTGCCAGCAGCTCCCTGACAGGGGCAACCAAAAACATTCAGTACTTC
TRBV2,NA,TRBJ1-6,few,CASSEGRGFNSPLHF,TGTGCCAGCAGTGAGGGCAGGGGTTTTAATTCACCCCTCCACTTT
TRBV7-9,NA,TRBJ1-1,NA,CASSLEMSSRGTEAFF,TGTGCCAGCAGCTTAGAAATGTCCTCACGGGGGACTGAAGCTTTCTTT
TRBV28,TRBD1,TRBJ2-7,NA,CASSFGFGTGSSEQYF,TGTGCCAGCAGTTTCGGTTTTGGGACAGGGTCCTCCGAGCAGTACTTC
TRBV7-9,NA,TRBJ1-3,once,CASSLGSGNTIYF,TGTGCCAGCAGCTTGGGCTCTGGAAACACCATATATTTT
TRBV19,NA,TRBJ1-6,NA,CATGDDLYGSPLHF,TGTGCCACAGGAGACGATTTATATGGATCACCCCTCCACTTT
TRBV18,TRBD2,TRBJ2-3,NA,CASSPILSGGGDTQYF,TGTGCCAGCTCACCGATCCTCTCGGGAGGAGGGGATACGCAGTATTTT
TRBV20-1,TRBD1,TRBJ1-1,NA,CSASTGGTMNTEAFF,TGCAGTGCAAGTACAGGGGGTACCATGAACACTGAAGCTTTCTTT
TRBV28,NA,TRBJ2-3,NA,CASSDRLSTDTQYF,TGTGCCAGCAGCGACCGGCTGAGCACAGATACGCAGTATTTT
TRBV11-2,TRBD1,TRBJ2-7,NA,CASSPPTDRGEQYF,TGTGCCAGCAGCCCGCCGACAGACAGGGGCGAGCAGTACTTC
TRBV6-5,TRBD1,TRBJ2-7,NA,CASSYFSGTGYEQYF,TGTGCCAGCAGTTACTTCTCCGGGACAGGGTACGAGCAGTACTTC
TRBV19,NA,TRBJ1-1,NA,CASRVDGGSLSAFF,TGTGCCAGTAGGGTTGACGGAGGAAGTCTCTCAGCTTTCTTT
TRBV18,NA,TRBJ2-3,NA,CASSPMDLSTDTQYF,TGTGCCAGCTCACCGATGGACCTATCCACAGATACGCAGTATTTT
TRBV9,NA,TRBJ1-1,NA,CASSVASTITEAFF,TGTGCCAGCAGCGTTGCCAGTACAATCACTGAAGCTTTCTTT
TRBV5-1,TRBD2,TRBJ2-5,NA,CASSLAGGEETQYF,TGCGCCAGCAGCTTGGCGGGGGGAGAGGAGACCCAGTACTTC
TRBV5-5,NA,TRBJ1-1,NA,CASSLGTGRPMNTEAFF,TGTGCCAGCAGCCTCGGGACGGGGCGACCCATGAACACTGAAGCTTTCTTT